These 4 T cell receptor beta chains came from one sample sequenced in a study of shared clonotypes between healthy human individuals. TCRdb's table, derived via immunoSEQ multiplex PCR, lists solely in-frame clones and lacks some. The sample carries more than 2,000,000 clones, approximately 93% recorded once. Sequencing was done on a sample of naive CD4+ T cells from PBMCs. Subset noted: CD45RA+ positively selected. The receptors here all came from a young man in good health. Some clones in this sample may be carry-over from other donors' samples.

This chain links TRBV27 with TRBJ2-1; 8 nucleotides align to TRBD2. The CDR3 covers 18 residues. V dropped 7 bases and J dropped 7; count of bases not matched to a gene: 21. The germline V gene has CDR1 MNHEY and CDR2 SMNVEV (reference sequence). CDR3 nucleotides: TGTGCCAGCAATCTTCTCGCGGGAGCTCCTCCGGGGGGGAATGAGCAGTTCTTC. Translating it yields CASNLLAGAPPGGNEQFF.

The V gene is TRBV27, the J gene TRBJ1-1; D possibly corresponds to TRBD1 (5 bases). Trimming pared 7 bases from V and 1 base from J, leaving 10 bases between. The CDR3 has 13 residues. CDR1 and CDR2 (germline): MNHEY, SMNVEV (reference sequence). CDR3 sequence: CASTLDRNTEAFF. The CDR3 DNA reads as TGTGCCAGCACCCTAGACAGGAACACTGAAGCTTTCTTT.

With regard to this clone: Other DNA sequences from this sample encode an identical CDR3 as well. This chain joins TRBV6-5 and TRBJ1-2; D is uncertain. V dropped 4 bases and J dropped 2 bases, with 2 bases sitting between them. The CDR3 runs to 11 residues. Germline CDR1 is MNHEY and CDR2 is SVGAGI. The chain's CDR3 is CASSSNYGYTF. The DNA of the CDR3 is TGTGCCAGCAGTTCGAACTATGGCTACACCTTC.

J is TRBJ2-5 and V is TRBV5-6, with 7 bases identical to TRBD1. The germline gives CDR1 SGHDT, CDR2 YYEEEE. The CDR3 sequence is 15 residues long. V gave up 0 bases and J gave up 3 bases; unmatched junction bases: 5. CDR3 protein: CASSLASQGEETQYF. The DNA for the CDR3 is TGTGCCAGCAGCTTGGCGTCTCAGGGGGAAGAGACCCAGTACTTC. The complete variable domain, with remaining parts taken from reference TRBV5-6 and TRBJ2-5, reads DAGVTQSPTHLIKTRGQQVTLRCSPKSGHDTVSWYQQALGQGPQFIFQYYEEEERQRGNFPDRFSGHQFPNYSSELNVNALLLGDSALYLCASSLASQGEETQYFGPGTRLLVL.